This T cell receptor (beta chain) is from a study of cytomegalovirus exposure and HLA in healthy donors. Germline lookup yields CDR1 SGHRS and CDR2 YFSETQ. This CDR3 region has 14 residues. Germline trimming cut 3 bases from V and 2 bases from J; bases unmatched to any gene: 3. Remarks on this clone: Its antigen is currently unknown.

Study-wide results and caveats: Presence/absence analyses supposed approximately even sequencing depth among donors. Among TCR sequences, most were rare, though some public TCRs appeared in many donors. In a later analysis, at a false discovery rate of 0.05, fewer than 20,000 TCR beta sequences were associated with HLA alleles.

Researchers ran the PCR with 60 Vbeta and 13 Jbeta primers. The protocol was immunoSEQ multiplex PCR, while the TCRdb copy is restricted to in-frame clones and leaves out a portion. The profile shows about 120,000 clones, 76% of them singletons. Specimen: PBMCs. The receptor was derived from a woman aged 40 to 50 in good health and CMV-seropositive. The gene calls are TRBV5-1 and TRBJ1-1, with TRBD1 matching 8 bases. The CDR3 nucleotides read TGCGCCAGCAGCTGGGGACAGGCTAACACTGAAGCTTTCTTT. This codes for CASSWGQANTEAFF.